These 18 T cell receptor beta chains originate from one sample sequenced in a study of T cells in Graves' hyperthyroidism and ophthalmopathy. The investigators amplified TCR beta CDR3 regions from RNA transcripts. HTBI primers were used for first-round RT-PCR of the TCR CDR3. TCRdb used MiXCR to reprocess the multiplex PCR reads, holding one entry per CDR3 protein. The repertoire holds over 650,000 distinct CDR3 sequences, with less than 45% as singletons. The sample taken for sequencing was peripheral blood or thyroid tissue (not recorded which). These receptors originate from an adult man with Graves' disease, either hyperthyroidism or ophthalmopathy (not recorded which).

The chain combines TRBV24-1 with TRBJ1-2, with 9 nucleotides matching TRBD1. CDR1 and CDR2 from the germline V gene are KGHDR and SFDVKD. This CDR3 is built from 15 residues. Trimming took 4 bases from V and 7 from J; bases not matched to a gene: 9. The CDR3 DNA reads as TGTGCCACCAGTGAGACAGGGACAGGGCCGTTTGGCTACACCTTC. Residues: CATSETGTGPFGYTF.

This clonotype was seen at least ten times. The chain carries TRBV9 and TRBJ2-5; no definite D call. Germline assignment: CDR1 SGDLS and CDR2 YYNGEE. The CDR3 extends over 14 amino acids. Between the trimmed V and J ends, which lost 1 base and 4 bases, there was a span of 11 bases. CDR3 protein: CASSVLPSGETQYF. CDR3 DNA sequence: TGTGCCAGCAGCGTACTCCCCTCGGGAGAGACCCAGTACTTC. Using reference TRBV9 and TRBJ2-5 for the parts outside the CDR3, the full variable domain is DSGVTQTPKHLITATGQRVTLRCSPRSGDLSVYWYQQSLDQGLQFLIQYYNGEERAKGNILERFSAQQFPDLHSELNLSSLELGDSALYFCASSVLPSGETQYFGPGTRLLVL.

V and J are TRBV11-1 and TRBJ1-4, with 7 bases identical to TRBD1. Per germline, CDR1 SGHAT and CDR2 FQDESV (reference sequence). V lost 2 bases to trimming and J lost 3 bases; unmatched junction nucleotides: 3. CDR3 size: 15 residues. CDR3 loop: CASSLTGAPNEKLFF. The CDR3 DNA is TGTGCCAGCAGCTTAACAGGGGCCCCTAATGAAAAACTGTTTTTT.

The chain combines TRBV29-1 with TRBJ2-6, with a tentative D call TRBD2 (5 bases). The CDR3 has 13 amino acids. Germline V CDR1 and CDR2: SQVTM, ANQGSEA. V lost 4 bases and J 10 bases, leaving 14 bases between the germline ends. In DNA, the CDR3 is TGCAGCGTTGTAGGTACAGCGGTTAACGTCCTGACTTTC. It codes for CSVVGTAVNVLTF. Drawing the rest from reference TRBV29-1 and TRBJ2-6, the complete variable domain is SAVISQKPSRDICQRGTSLTIQCQVDSQVTMMFWYRQQPGQSLTLIATANQGSEATYESGFVIDKFPISRPNLTFSTLTVSNMSPEDSSIYLCSVVGTAVNVLTFGAGSRLTVL.

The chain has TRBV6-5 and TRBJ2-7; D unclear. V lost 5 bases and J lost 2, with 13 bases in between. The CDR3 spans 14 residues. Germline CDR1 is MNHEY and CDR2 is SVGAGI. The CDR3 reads CASSNLLPPYEQYF. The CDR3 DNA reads TGTGCCAGCAGTAACCTTCTTCCCCCCTACGAGCAGTACTTC.

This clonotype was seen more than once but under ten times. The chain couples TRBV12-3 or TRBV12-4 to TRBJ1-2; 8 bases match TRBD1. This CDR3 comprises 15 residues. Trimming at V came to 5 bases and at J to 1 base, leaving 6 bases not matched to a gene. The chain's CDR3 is CASSQGQGRNYGYTF. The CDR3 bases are TGTGCCAGCAGTCAAGGACAGGGCCGTAACTATGGCTACACCTTC.

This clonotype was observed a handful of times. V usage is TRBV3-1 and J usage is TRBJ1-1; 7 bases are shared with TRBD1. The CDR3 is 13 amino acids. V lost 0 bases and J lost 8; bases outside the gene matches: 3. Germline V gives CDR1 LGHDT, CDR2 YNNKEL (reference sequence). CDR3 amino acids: CASSQDEDREAFF. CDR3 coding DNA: TGTGCCAGCAGCCAAGATGAGGACAGGGAAGCTTTCTTT.

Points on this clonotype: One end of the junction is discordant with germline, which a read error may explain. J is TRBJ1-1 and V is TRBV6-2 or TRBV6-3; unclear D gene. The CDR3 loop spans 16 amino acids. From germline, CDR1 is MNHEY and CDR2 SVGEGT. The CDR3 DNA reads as TGTGCCAGCAGTTACTCGAGCGTGGTAGGGAACCCTGAAGCTTTCTTT. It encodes CASSYSSVVGNPEAFF.

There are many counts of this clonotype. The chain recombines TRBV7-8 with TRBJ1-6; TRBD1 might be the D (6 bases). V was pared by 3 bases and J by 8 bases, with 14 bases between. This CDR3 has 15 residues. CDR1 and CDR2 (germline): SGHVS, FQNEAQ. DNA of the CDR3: TGTGCCAGCAGCTTCGCCGGGACAAAGGATTCACCCCTCCACTTT. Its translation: CASSFAGTKDSPLHF.

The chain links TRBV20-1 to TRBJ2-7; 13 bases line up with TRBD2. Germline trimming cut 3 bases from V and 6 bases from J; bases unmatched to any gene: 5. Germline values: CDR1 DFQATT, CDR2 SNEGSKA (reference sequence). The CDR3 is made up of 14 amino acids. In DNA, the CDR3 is TGCAGTGCTAGCTCCGGGACTAGCGGGATCGAGCAGTACTTC. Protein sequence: CSASSGTSGIEQYF.

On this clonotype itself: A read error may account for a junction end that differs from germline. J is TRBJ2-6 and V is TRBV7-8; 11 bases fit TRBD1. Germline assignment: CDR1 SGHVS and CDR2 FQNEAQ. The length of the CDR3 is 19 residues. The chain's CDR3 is CASSERPGQGVSGANVLAF. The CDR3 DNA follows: TGTGCCAGCAGCGAACGGCCGGGACAGGGGGTCTCTGGGGCCAACGTCCTGGCTTTC. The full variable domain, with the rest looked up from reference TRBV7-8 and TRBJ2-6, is GAGVSQSPRYKVAKRGQDVALRCDPISGHVSLFWYQQALGQGPEFLTYFQNEAQLDKSGLPSDRFFAERPEGSVSTLKIQRTQQEDSAVYLCASSERPGQGVSGANVLAFGAGSRLTVL.

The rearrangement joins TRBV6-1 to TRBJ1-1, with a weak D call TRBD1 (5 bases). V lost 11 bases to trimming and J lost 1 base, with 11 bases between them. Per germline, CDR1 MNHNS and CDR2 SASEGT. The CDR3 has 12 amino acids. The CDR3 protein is CALRGTNTEAFF. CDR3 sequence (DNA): TGTGCCTTAAGGGGTACGAACACTGAAGCTTTCTTT.

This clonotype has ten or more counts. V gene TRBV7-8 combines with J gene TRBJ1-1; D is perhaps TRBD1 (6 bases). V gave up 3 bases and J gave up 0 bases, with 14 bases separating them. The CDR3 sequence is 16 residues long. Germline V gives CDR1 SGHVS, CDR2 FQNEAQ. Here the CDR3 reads CASSFSRQAMNTEAFF. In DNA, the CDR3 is TGTGCCAGCAGCTTCTCCCGACAGGCAATGAACACTGAAGCTTTCTTT.

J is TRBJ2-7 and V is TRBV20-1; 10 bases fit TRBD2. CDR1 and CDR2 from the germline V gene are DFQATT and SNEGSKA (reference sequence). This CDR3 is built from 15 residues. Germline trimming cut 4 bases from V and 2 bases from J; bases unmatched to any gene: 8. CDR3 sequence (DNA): TGCAGTGCTATTGCTAGCGGGAGTCACCCCTACGAGCAGTACTTC. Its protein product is CSAIASGSHPYEQYF.

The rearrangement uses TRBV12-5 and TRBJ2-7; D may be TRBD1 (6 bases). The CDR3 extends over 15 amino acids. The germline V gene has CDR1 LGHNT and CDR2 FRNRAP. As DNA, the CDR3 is TGTGCCAGCAAGGACACCGGGACACACTCCTACGAGCAGTACTTC. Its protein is CASKDTGTHSYEQYF. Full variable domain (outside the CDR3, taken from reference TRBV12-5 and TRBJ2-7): DARVTQTPRHKVTEMGQEVTMRCQPILGHNTVFWYRQTMMQGLELLAYFRNRAPLDDSGMPKDRFSAEMPDATLATLKIQPSEPRDSAVYFCASKDTGTHSYEQYFGPGTRLTVT.

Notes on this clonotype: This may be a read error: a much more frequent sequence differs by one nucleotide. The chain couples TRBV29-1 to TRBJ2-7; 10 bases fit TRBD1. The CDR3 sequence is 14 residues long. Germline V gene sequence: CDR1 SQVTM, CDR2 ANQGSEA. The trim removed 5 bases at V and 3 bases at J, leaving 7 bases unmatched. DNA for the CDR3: TGCAGCGTTCAACCCGGGACAGGGGACTACGAGCAGTACTTC. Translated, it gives CSVQPGTGDYEQYF.

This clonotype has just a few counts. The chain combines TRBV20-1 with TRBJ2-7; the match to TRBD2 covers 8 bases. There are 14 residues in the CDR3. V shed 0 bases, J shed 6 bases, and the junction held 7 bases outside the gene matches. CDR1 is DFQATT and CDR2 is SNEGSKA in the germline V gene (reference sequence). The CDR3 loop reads CSARDPGGRIEQYF. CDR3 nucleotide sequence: TGCAGTGCTAGAGATCCTGGCGGGAGGATCGAGCAGTACTTC.

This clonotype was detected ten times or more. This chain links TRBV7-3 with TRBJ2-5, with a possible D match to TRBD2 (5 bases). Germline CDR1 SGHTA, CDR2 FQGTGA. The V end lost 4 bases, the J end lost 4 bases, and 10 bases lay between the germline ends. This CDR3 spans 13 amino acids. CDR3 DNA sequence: TGTGCCAGCAGCTACCGAGAGGGAGAGACCCAGTACTTC. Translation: CASSYREGETQYF. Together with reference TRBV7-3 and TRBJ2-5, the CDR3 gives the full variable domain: GAGVSQTPSNKVTEKGKYVELRCDPISGHTALYWYRQSLGQGPEFLIYFQGTGAADDSGLPNDRFFAVRPEGSVSTLKIQRTERGDSAVYLCASSYREGETQYFGPGTRLLVL.